This TCR beta chain stems from a study of molecular identifiers for immune sequencing clone quantification. Study in general: In replicates, the authors split RNA from approximately 20,000 or 100,000 naive CD8 cells five ways and sequenced four.

A word on this clonotype: No antigen is known for it.

Germline V gene sequence: CDR1 LNHDA, CDR2 SQIVND (reference sequence). V was shortened by 3 bases and J by 2 bases, with 17 bases between the two germline ends. The CDR3 spans 17 residues. Findings and limits, study-wide: It was shown that clones above 20 RNA copies held over 98% of effector molecules, but under 1% in naive cells. Jurkat TCR RNA spiked in from one cell (amid some 1 million naive cells) was reportedly detectable.

TCRdb called the PCR reads again in MiXCR, with one record for every CDR3 protein. The table records approximately 670,000 distinct CDR3 sequences, nearly 20% of them present only once. The receptor was isolated from a human donor in good health. Some libraries in this study had Jurkat cell RNA spiked in. The specimen was naive CD8+ T cells from blood, with Jurkat cell RNA spiked in. Subset given: FACS-sorted CD8+CD4-CCR7+CD45RA+ naive T cells. This rearrangement joins TRBV19 to TRBJ1-5, with D possibly being TRBD1 (5 bases). The DNA for the CDR3 is TGTGCCAGTAGTATTGGTCCGGGGCCCCATGGCAATCAGCCCCAGCATTTT. The encoded protein is CASSIGPGPHGNQPQHF.